The 4 T cell receptor beta chains in this list originate from one sample, sequenced in a study of cytomegalovirus exposure and HLA in healthy donors. PCR was performed using 60 Vbeta and 13 Jbeta primers. Only in-frame clones appear in the TCRdb table, and some are missing; sequencing was by immunoSEQ multiplex PCR. Found here are approximately 210,000 clones, approximately 79% of them singletons; the top ten hold approximately 1.8%. The material sequenced was PBMCs. These receptors all come from a male donor in good health and CMV-seronegative.

The gene calls are TRBV19 and TRBJ2-1; 9 bases line up with TRBD2. V lost 6 bases, J lost 7 bases, and 7 bases stayed unmatched. This CDR3 comprises 14 residues. Per germline, CDR1 LNHDA and CDR2 SQIVND (reference sequence). CDR3 coding DNA: TGTGCCAGTAGGCAAGCGGGGGGCCTTAATGAGCAGTTCTTC. It specifies CASRQAGGLNEQFF.

The rearrangement uses TRBV5-4 and TRBJ1-4; D remains unclear. Germline V CDR1 and CDR2: SGHNT, YYREEE (reference sequence). This CDR3 contains 16 residues. V was clipped by 5 bases and J by 4 bases, with 18 bases between them. The CDR3 bases are TGTGCCAGCAGTTCTGGAGGTGTGCAGGATAATGAAAAACTGTTTTTT. Residues: CASSSGGVQDNEKLFF.

The rearrangement uses TRBV27 and TRBJ1-1; D ambiguous. The germline V gene has CDR1 MNHEY and CDR2 SMNVEV (reference sequence). Deletions cut 3 bases from V and 6 bases from J, with 5 bases between. The CDR3 loop spans 11 amino acids. CDR3 protein: CASSFGAEAFF. The CDR3 coding sequence is TGTGCCAGCAGTTTCGGGGCTGAAGCTTTCTTT.

The chain joins TRBV4-1 to TRBJ1-2, with unresolved D. CDR1 MGHRA and CDR2 YSYEKL come from the germline V gene. Trimming took off 1 base at V and 5 bases at J, with 17 bases between the two ends. The CDR3 totals 16 residues. CDR3 sequence: CASSQVKNPGTYGYTF. Here the CDR3 DNA reads TGCGCCAGCAGCCAAGTGAAGAACCCAGGCACATATGGCTACACCTTC.